This TCR beta chain was found in a study of blood T cell repertoires in COVID-19. Authors' analysis steps: Amplified reference gene primers provided the basis for estimating nucleated cell counts. Profiled with immunoSEQ multiplex PCR; TCRdb holds only in-frame clones, not every one. That table gives V, J and clone size, and the DNA gave D and trimming. The repertoire holds a few hundred thousand clones, with around nine tenths as singletons. Clinical history as reported by participants underpinned cohort assignment. Cohort 3 recovered donors had two negative PCRs, clearance, or symptom resolution. Trimming removed 1 base from V and 6 bases from J, with 9 bases in between. Germline CDR1 KGHSH, CDR2 LQKENI. The CDR3 is 13 residues long.

V is TRBV18 and J is TRBJ1-1, with unresolved D. This clonotype was sampled from a woman aged 45-60 years who had recovered from COVID-19. Sequenced: PBMCs or T cells enriched from blood (not recorded which). CDR3 sequence: CASSPLQEAEAFF. CDR3 DNA sequence: TGTGCCAGCTCACCACTCCAGGAGGCTGAAGCTTTCTTT.